This T cell receptor beta chain was captured in a study of blood T cell repertoires in COVID-19. About the research overall: Acute-phase and convalescent COVID-19 samples originated in the United States, Italy and Spain. Sources were T cells, B-cell-depleted T cells, or PBMCs; the material itself was cDNA or gDNA.

CDR1 and CDR2 (germline): MNHEY, SVGAGI. CDR3 length: 14 amino acids. Losses at the gene ends were 7 bases for V and 5 bases for J; bases not matched to a gene: 11. Produced via immunoSEQ multiplex PCR; TCRdb's table is partial and in-frame only. The table records around 77,000 clones, roughly 85% of them present only once. The chain links TRBV6-5 to TRBJ2-7; TRBD2 matches at 7 bases. The sequenced sample was peripheral blood. The TCR originated in an elderly man with acute or convalescent COVID-19. The CDR3 spells CASIWDRRGDEQYF. As DNA, the CDR3 is TGTGCCAGCATCTGGGACCGCCGGGGGGACGAGCAGTACTTC.